The rows below give T cell receptor beta chains drawn from one sample of a study of PD-L1 blockade in urothelial cancer. Assay used: immunoSEQ multiplex PCR; TCRdb lists only in-frame clones, some missing. Found here are 50,000 to 65,000 clones, around 86% of them singletons; the top ten hold 3.2%. Sequencing used PBMCs, obtained around atezolizumab (anti-PD-L1) treatment. The receptor source for this set is a man between 65 and 79 years old with urothelial cancer. The CDR3 runs from the conserved cysteine through the conserved F or W. A D gene is named only where the DNA matches it firmly. Rows give clone size only sometimes, using once, few, many, or a class for an expanded clone.

>TRBJ1-4|once|TRBD1|TRBV2
CASRAPGQFNEKLFF
TGTGCCAGCAGAGCCCCGGGACAGTTTAATGAAAAACTGTTTTTT
>TRBJ2-1|-|TRBD2|TRBV7-6
CASSLTSDEQFF
TGTGCCAGCAGCCTGACTAGCGATGAGCAGTTCTTC
>TRBJ2-7|-|TRBD1|TRBV7-3
CASSPGQGYEQYF
TGTGCCAGCAGCCCCGGACAGGGCTACGAGCAGTACTTC
>TRBJ2-5|-|-|TRBV29-1
CSVVGEQETQYF
TGCAGCGTTGTCGGGGAGCAAGAGACCCAGTACTTC
>TRBJ1-2|once|TRBD1|TRBV11-2
CASSRTRDRGYGYTF
TGTGCCAGCAGTCGTACTCGTGACAGGGGCTATGGCTACACCTTC
>TRBJ1-2|-|TRBD1|TRBV5-1
CASSLYGQGGASGAIPGYTF
TGCGCCAGCAGCCTATATGGACAGGGGGGCGCGAGTGGGGCTATCCCTGGCTACACCTTC
>TRBJ2-3|-|-|TRBV19
CASSIGGTSTDTQYF
TGTGCCAGTAGTATAGGAGGTACTAGCACAGATACGCAGTATTTT
>TRBJ2-2|-|-|TRBV7-2
CASSLGVAATGELFF
TGTGCCAGCAGCTTAGGCGTAGCGGCCACCGGGGAGCTGTTTTTT
>TRBJ2-5|once|-|TRBV5-8
CASSLVGSLETQYF
TGTGCCAGCAGCTTGGTTGGCAGTTTGGAGACCCAGTACTTC
>TRBJ2-1|-|-|TRBV9
CASSLVERDEQFF
TGTGCCAGCAGCCTGGTGGAACGGGATGAGCAGTTCTTC
>TRBJ1-2|-|-|TRBV28
CASSLSLAVYGYTF
TGTGCCAGCAGTTTATCCCTAGCCGTCTATGGCTACACCTTC
>TRBJ1-1|-|TRBD1|TRBV6-5
CASIDRGENTEAFF
TGTGCCAGCATTGACAGGGGCGAAAACACTGAAGCTTTCTTT
>TRBJ1-2|-|TRBD1|TRBV5-4
CASSTKRQGEVRGYTF
TGTGCCAGCAGCACCAAACGACAGGGGGAAGTACGGGGCTACACCTTC
>TRBJ2-5|-|TRBD1|TRBV6-6
CASSYGQGVQTQYF
TGTGCCAGCAGTTATGGACAGGGTGTGCAGACCCAGTACTTC
>TRBJ2-1|-|TRBD2|TRBV7-6
CASSPTSGGSSYNEQFF
TGTGCCAGCAGCCCGACGAGCGGGGGGAGCTCCTACAATGAGCAGTTCTTC
>TRBJ1-4|-|-|TRBV6-1
CASSEPYLRDRIDEKLFF
TGTGCCAGCAGTGAACCCTATCTCAGGGATAGGATCGATGAAAAACTGTTTTTT
>TRBJ2-5|-|-|TRBV6-1
CASTLQETQYF
TGTGCCAGCACCCTCCAAGAGACCCAGTACTTC
>TRBJ2-7|-|TRBD1|TRBV29-1
CSLRDSSYEQYF
TGCAGCCTCCGGGACAGCTCCTACGAGCAGTACTTC
>TRBJ1-5|-|-|TRBV9
CASSPAGGVQPQHF
TGTGCCAGCAGCCCCGCGGGGGGTGTTCAGCCCCAGCATTTT
>TRBJ1-4|-|TRBD1|TRBV28
CASQGDSNEKLFF
TGTGCCTCGCAGGGGGATTCTAATGAAAAACTGTTTTTT
>TRBJ2-1|-|TRBD2|TRBV5-1
CASSWASGRGNEQFF
TGCGCCAGCAGCTGGGCTAGCGGGAGAGGGAATGAGCAGTTCTTC
>TRBJ1-1|-|-|TRBV6-1
CASRRETNTEAFF
TGTGCCAGCAGGCGGGAAACTAACACTGAAGCTTTCTTT
>TRBJ1-5|-|-|TRBV7-2
CASSPTVNQPQHF
TGTGCCAGCAGCCCGACTGTCAATCAGCCCCAGCATTTT
>TRBJ1-4|once|TRBD1|TRBV6-1
CASSALGQGKKLFF
TGTGCCAGCAGTGCCCTGGGACAGGGAAAAAAACTGTTTTTT
>TRBJ1-3|-|TRBD1|TRBV7-3
CASSDRAGNTIYF
TGTGCCAGCAGCGACAGGGCTGGAAACACCATATATTTT
>TRBJ2-5|-|-|TRBV19
CASSPNANRGQETQYF
TGTGCCAGTAGTCCCAACGCGAATCGGGGTCAAGAGACCCAGTACTTC
>TRBJ2-5|once|TRBD2|TRBV5-1
CASSLGPGGGQETQYF
TGCGCCAGCAGCTTGGGTCCGGGAGGAGGTCAAGAGACCCAGTACTTC
>TRBJ2-4|-|TRBD1|TRBV13
CASSLDRGEGDIQYF
TGTGCCAGCAGCTTAGACAGGGGAGAGGGGGACATTCAGTACTTC
>TRBJ2-5|-|TRBD2|TRBV5-6
CASSSEASGSFWETQYF
TGTGCCAGCAGCTCGGAGGCTAGCGGGAGTTTTTGGGAGACCCAGTACTTC
>TRBJ1-1|-|-|TRBV5-1
CASSPTAGRTEAFF
TGCGCCAGCAGCCCCACTGCTGGTCGAACTGAAGCTTTCTTT
>TRBJ2-3|-|TRBD2|TRBV30
CAWGNLAGGGTDTQYF
TGTGCCTGGGGAAACTTAGCGGGAGGGGGCACAGATACGCAGTATTTT
>TRBJ2-7|once|-|TRBV29-1
CSVSHPVSYEQYF
TGCAGCGTTAGTCATCCGGTCTCCTACGAGCAGTACTTC
>TRBJ1-5|medium-sized|TRBD1|TRBV2
CASSDKDRPNQPQHF
TGTGCCAGCAGTGATAAGGACAGGCCCAATCAGCCCCAGCATTTT
>TRBJ2-3|-|TRBD1|TRBV29-1
CSVDRDRDTDTQYF
TGCAGCGTTGACAGGGACAGGGACACAGATACGCAGTATTTT
>TRBJ1-1|-|-|TRBV6-5
CASSLRRGDTEAFF
TGTGCCAGCAGTTTGCGCCGGGGGGACACTGAAGCTTTCTTT
>TRBJ2-1|-|TRBD1|TRBV28
CASSLGTGGYNEQFF
TGTGCCAGCAGTCTCGGGACAGGGGGCTACAATGAGCAGTTCTTC
>TRBJ2-2|-|TRBD1|TRBV5-1
CASSSSGTGGVGELFF
TGCGCCAGCAGCTCCTCCGGGACAGGGGGAGTCGGGGAGCTGTTTTTT
>TRBJ2-2|-|TRBD2|TRBV5-1
CASSWLAAKGTGELFF
TGCGCCAGCAGCTGGCTAGCGGCCAAGGGAACCGGGGAGCTGTTTTTT
>TRBJ2-1|-|TRBD2|TRBV5-8
CASNELAGGSLSYNEQFF
TGTGCCAGCAACGAACTAGCGGGAGGGAGTCTCTCCTACAATGAGCAGTTCTTC
>TRBJ1-1|many|TRBD1|TRBV7-9
CASSLEGQIAFF
TGTGCCAGCAGCTTAGAGGGACAGATAGCTTTCTTT
>TRBJ1-4|-|TRBD1|TRBV5-8
CASSRTGTGVSVNEKLFF
TGTGCCAGCAGCCGAACTGGGACAGGGGTTTCCGTTAATGAAAAACTGTTTTTT
>TRBJ2-1|-|-|TRBV6-1
CASSPVYNEQFF
TGTGCCAGCAGTCCGGTGTACAATGAGCAGTTCTTC
>TRBJ2-1|-|-|TRBV7-2
CASSLAGLGTTYEQFF
TGTGCCAGCAGCTTAGCAGGTCTAGGTACTACATATGAGCAGTTCTTC
>TRBJ2-5|-|-|TRBV7-2
CASSPATGVWALETQYF
TGTGCCAGCAGCCCTGCCACGGGAGTATGGGCGTTAGAGACCCAGTACTTC
>TRBJ2-1|-|-|TRBV11-2
CASTSNRESRGNEQFF
TGTGCCAGCACCTCAAATCGGGAGTCTAGGGGCAATGAGCAGTTCTTC
>TRBJ1-4|-|-|TRBV2
CASSEARQGGEKLFF
TGTGCCAGCAGTGAAGCGCGTCAGGGTGGGGAAAAACTGTTTTTT
>TRBJ1-1|once|-|TRBV29-1
CSVALAGFTEAFF
TGCAGCGTGGCGCTAGCAGGATTCACTGAAGCTTTCTTT
>TRBJ2-1|-|TRBD2|TRBV7-9
CASSRRLAGVSYNEQFF
TGTGCCAGCAGCCGCAGACTAGCGGGAGTGTCCTACAATGAGCAGTTCTTC
>TRBJ2-4|once|TRBD1|TRBV29-1
CSVRTGGYKNIQYF
TGCAGCGTCCGGACAGGGGGTTACAAAAACATTCAGTACTTC
>TRBJ1-5|-|TRBD1|TRBV25-1
CASSEGGQGRQPQHF
TGTGCCAGCAGCGAGGGGGGACAGGGACGTCAGCCCCAGCATTTT
>TRBJ1-3|-|-|TRBV5-1
CASSLEPRSGNTIYF
TGCGCCAGCAGCTTGGAGCCCCGCTCTGGAAACACCATATATTTT
>TRBJ1-3|-|TRBD1|TRBV30
CAWSGSGTGWTGNTIYF
TGTGCCTGGAGTGGGTCCGGGACAGGATGGACGGGAAACACCATATATTTT